One sample yielded the 5 T cell receptor beta chains listed below, sequenced in a study of identical twins. One entry per CDR3 protein results from TCRdb running MiXCR on the 5' RACE reads. The sample contains 540,000 or so distinct CDR3 sequences, approximately 20% of which appear only once. These data also featured in a second study, about yellow fever vaccine responses in identical twins.

The specimen sequenced was CD4+ T cells sorted from blood. These TCRs come from a woman aged 18-29 years in good health.

This clonotype was observed a handful of times. The CDR3 here is CASSQGDRDGNIQYF. Written as DNA, the CDR3 is TGCGCCAGCAGCCAAGGCGATCGCGACGGAAACATTCAGTACTTC. The rearrangement links TRBV4-1 to TRBJ2-4; unclear D gene. V was clipped by 1 base and J by 6 bases, with 13 bases between them. Germline lookup yields CDR1 MGHRA and CDR2 YSYEKL. This CDR3 has 15 amino acids.

This clonotype turned up a few times. V gene TRBV12-3 or TRBV12-4 combines with J gene TRBJ2-2; D not resolved. Trimming stripped 5 bases from V and 1 base from J, with 8 bases between. The length of the CDR3 is 14 residues. The CDR3 DNA is TGTGCCAGCAGTAACGCAGGGAACACCGGGGAGCTGTTTTTT. It codes for CASSNAGNTGELFF.

This clonotype was recorded a few times. The chain carries TRBV6-5 and TRBJ2-3; 10 bases are shared with TRBD2. Trimming cost V 4 bases and J 3 bases; bases outside gene matches: 7. The CDR3 extends over 16 amino acids. The germline CDR1 and CDR2 sequences are MNHEY and SVGAGI. CDR3: CASSSSGLALTDTQYF. Here the CDR3 DNA reads TGTGCCAGCAGTTCCTCGGGACTAGCGCTGACAGATACGCAGTATTTT.

This clonotype occurred a few times. This chain connects TRBV3-1 to TRBJ2-1; TRBD2 agrees at 11 bases. This CDR3 comprises 16 residues. The junction had 4 bases not matched to a gene; V was cut back by 0 bases and J by 6 bases. Germline V gene sequence: CDR1 LGHDT, CDR2 YNNKEL (reference sequence). This CDR3 is CASSQEASGGINEQFF. Here the CDR3 DNA reads TGTGCCAGCAGCCAAGAGGCTAGCGGGGGGATCAATGAGCAGTTCTTC.

This clonotype was picked up a small number of times. The genes are TRBV5-5 and TRBJ2-2, with TRBD2 matching 9 bases. The V gene's germline CDR1 is SGHKS and CDR2 YYEKEE (reference sequence). Trimming at V came to 3 bases and at J to 5 bases, leaving 14 bases not matched to a gene. The CDR3 is made up of 18 amino acids. This CDR3 is CASSYGRTSGWETGELFF. CDR3 sequence (DNA): TGTGCCAGCAGCTACGGTCGAACTAGCGGGTGGGAAACCGGGGAGCTGTTTTTT.